The sequence of this T cell receptor beta chain was determined in a study of blood T cells in healthy people across ages. Study-level findings and limits: Age brought a roughly linear fall in TCR beta diversity measured per million T cells.

Caucasian, healthy and from Russia, the donors were aged between about 6 and 90. Germline V lookup: CDR1 DFQATT, CDR2 SNEGSKA (reference sequence). This CDR3 region has 12 residues. V gave up 4 bases and J gave up 13 bases, with 19 bases separating them. A second 7 to 11 cycle PCR used barcoded and J-beta primers. MiXCR, run by TCRdb on the 5' RACE reads, gives a single entry per CDR3 protein. The table records 900,000 to 950,000 distinct CDR3 sequences, almost 30% of them present only once. This clonotype was detected ten times or more. What it binds is unknown. The same specimen was also included in a second study, on T cells of mothers and their children.

Sequences were obtained from blood. The TCR comes from a middle-aged woman in good health. V usage is TRBV20-1 and J usage is TRBJ1-1; D unresolved. CDR3 sequence (DNA): TGCAGTGCTATCTCCGGGCCCCCTCTATTTTTCTTT. This translates into CSAISGPPLFFF.